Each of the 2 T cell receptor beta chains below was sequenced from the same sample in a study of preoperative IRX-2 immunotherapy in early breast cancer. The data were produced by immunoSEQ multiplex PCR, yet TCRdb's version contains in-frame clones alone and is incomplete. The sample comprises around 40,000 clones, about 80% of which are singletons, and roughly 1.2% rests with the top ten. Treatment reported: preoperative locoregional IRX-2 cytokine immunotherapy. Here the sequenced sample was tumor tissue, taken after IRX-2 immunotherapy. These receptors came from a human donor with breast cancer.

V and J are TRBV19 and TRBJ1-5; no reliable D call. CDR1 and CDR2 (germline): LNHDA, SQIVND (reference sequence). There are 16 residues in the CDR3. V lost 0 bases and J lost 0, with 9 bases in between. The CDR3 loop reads CASSIDLATSNQPQHF. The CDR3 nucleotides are TGTGCCAGTAGTATAGATCTCGCAACTAGCAATCAGCCCCAGCATTTT.

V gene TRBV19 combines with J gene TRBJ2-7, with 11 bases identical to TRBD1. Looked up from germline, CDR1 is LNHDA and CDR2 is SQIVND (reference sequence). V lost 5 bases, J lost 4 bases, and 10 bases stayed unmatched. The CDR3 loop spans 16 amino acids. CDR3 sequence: CASSLAGTGGSYEQYF. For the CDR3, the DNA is TGTGCCAGTAGTTTGGCCGGGACAGGGGGATCGTACGAGCAGTACTTC.